This T cell receptor beta chain stems from a study of CD8 T cells in ankylosing spondylitis. V was trimmed by 4 bases and J by 3 bases, leaving 26 bases between them. The germline V gene encodes CDR1 SQVTM and CDR2 ANQGSEA. The length of the CDR3 is 18 residues. This clonotype has a count of ten or more. Its target is unknown. Library preparation for TCR beta used quantitative 5'-RACE with molecular barcodes. TCRdb itself ran the 5' RACE reads through MiXCR, one entry per CDR3 protein. The data hold hundreds of thousands of distinct CDR3 sequences, with 17% observed a single time. The study's findings and limits: Reports say disease-linked clones showed up significantly more in matched ankylosing spondylitis synovial fluid. Characteristic of ankylosing spondylitis blood, it appeared, was a TCR beta motif comprising several highly homologous variants.

The V gene is TRBV29-1, the J gene TRBJ2-3; D assignment may be TRBD1 or TRBD2 (6 bases each). The sequenced sample consisted of blood, either unsorted or a sorted T cell fraction (not recorded which). This clonotype was sampled from a male donor with ankylosing spondylitis. CDR3 sequence: CSVVGGLSLFLSTDTQYF. The DNA of the CDR3 is TGCAGCGTTGTTGGGGGGCTGTCTCTTTTTCTTAGTACAGATACGCAGTATTTT.